The T cell receptor beta chain under discussion was sequenced for a study of regulatory T cells in long-lasting Graves disease. Study overall: A definition of persistent Graves' disease required over 5 years of antithyroid drugs plus positive TSH receptor antibodies. The study's findings and limits: For persistent Graves' patients, TCR diversity was lower than for newly diagnosed ones. There were preferences for TRBV28, TRBJ1-2 and TRBJ2-5 in persistent disease.

The authors built TCR beta libraries using iRepertoire HTBI primers and Arm-PCR of CDR3 regions. In TCRdb, the multiplex PCR reads were re-called with MiXCR into one record per CDR3 protein. In the table there are 300,000 to 350,000 distinct CDR3 sequences, around 20% of which are singletons. V dropped 2 bases and J dropped 4; count of bases not matched to a gene: 6. There are 15 residues in the CDR3. Germline V CDR1 and CDR2: MNHEY, SVGAGI. As to time point: persistent/refractory GD, antithyroid drugs over 5 years with positive TRAb. With RNA extracted from PBMCs as input, the TCR library was made. With EDTA tubes as the receptacles, 7.5 to 9.5 milliliters of peripheral blood were drawn. This clonotype was counted many times. What it binds is not known.

The source is a female donor with Graves disease. The sequencing here drew on peripheral blood mononuclear cells (PBMCs), taken when the disease was refractory, from a patient treated with antithyroid drugs. The chain carries TRBV6-5 and TRBJ1-1; 8 bases are shared with TRBD1. CDR3 residues: CASSYGTGSGTEAFF. The CDR3, as DNA: TGTGCCAGCAGTTACGGGACAGGTTCGGGCACTGAAGCTTTCTTT.